The sequence of this TCR beta chain was determined in a study of identical twins. TCRdb re-called the 5' RACE reads through MiXCR, storing one row per CDR3 protein. This sample yields just under 650,000 distinct CDR3 sequences, of which roughly 6.6% are seen a single time; 1.5% to 2% belongs to the top ten. Ten or more counts support this clonotype. Its specificity is not known. V was shortened by 6 bases and J by 5 bases, with 23 bases between the two germline ends. The CDR3 extends over 17 amino acids. Regarding the study as a whole: Donors were not followed over many years; analysis was cross-sectional.

These data also featured in a second study, about yellow fever vaccine responses in identical twins.

The receptor's source is a woman in her late teens or twenties in good health. What was sequenced was PBMCs. V gene TRBV12-3 or TRBV12-4 combines with J gene TRBJ2-1; weak D call: TRBD1 (6 bases). The CDR3 DNA sequence: TGTGCCAGCAGCCGAACCGGACAGACCCGCATCAACAATGAGCAGTTCTTC. Translating gives CASSRTGQTRINNEQFF.